This T cell receptor beta chain was recorded in a study of blood T cell repertoires in COVID-19. Study-wide background: Some COVID-19 samples were acute and others convalescent; all came from the United States, Italy and Spain. T cells, B-cell-depleted T cells, or PBMCs supplied cDNA or gDNA.

Germline V lookup: CDR1 MNHEY, CDR2 SVGAGI. The ends were cut back, 7 bases at V and 6 bases at J, with 18 bases in the middle. The CDR3 consists of 14 residues. Assay: immunoSEQ multiplex PCR; the TCRdb copy retains only in-frame clones and omits some. This sample has roughly 260,000 clones; around four fifths occur once, and the top ten carry under 4.5%. The rearrangement joins TRBV6-5 to TRBJ1-2; possible D gene TRBD1, 6 bases. Sample: peripheral blood. The receptor comes from a woman between 35 and 50 years old with active or convalescent COVID-19. The CDR3 coding sequence is TGTGCCAGCAATGCAGGGGCCGGTTTAGATGGCTACACCTTC. Its translation: CASNAGAGLDGYTF.